Listed below are T cell receptor beta chains from one sample, sequenced in a study of Graves' ophthalmopathy and Graves' hyperthyroidism. TCRdb recomputed calls from the multiplex PCR reads with MiXCR, one row per CDR3 protein. The sample includes hundreds of thousands of distinct CDR3 sequences, 15% of them seen just once. The source material was peripheral blood. The receptors come from a young woman with stable Graves' hyperthyroidism. Both conserved end residues are part of each CDR3.

TRBJ1-3	TRBV2	CASRQGRNTIYF
TRBJ1-5	TRBV5-1	CASSLDGQNQPQHF
TRBJ2-7	TRBV6-1	CASRPRQGPDYEQYF
TRBJ2-2	TRBV19	CASITQAGATGELFF
TRBJ1-1	TRBV19	CASSSGGRTEAFF
TRBJ1-5	TRBV12-3/TRBV12-4	CASSLEQRANQPQHF
TRBJ2-7	TRBV6-5	CASSYSGTATSYEQYF
TRBJ1-2	TRBV9	CASSGGGSYTF
TRBJ2-2	TRBV12-3/TRBV12-4	CASSFASGELFF
TRBJ1-1	TRBV6-5	CASSYSTGETEAFF
TRBJ1-6	TRBV6-2/TRBV6-3	CASDRQGLNSPLHF
TRBJ1-5	TRBV15	CATSRDLAGGHQPQHF
TRBJ2-7	TRBV7-2	CASSLGQGNYEQYF
TRBJ1-2	TRBV12-5	CASGLVIGRNYGYTF
TRBJ2-5	TRBV12-3/TRBV12-4	CASGNRTGGRGWGETQYF
TRBJ2-5	TRBV20-1	CSARLSSGVNQETQYF
TRBJ2-7	TRBV3-1	CASSQVAYEQYF
TRBJ1-1	TRBV18	CASYENTEAFF
TRBJ2-2	TRBV11-2	CASRAPAGGNTGELFF
TRBJ2-7	TRBV28	CASTRGMVGEQYF
TRBJ1-1	TRBV27	CASSLQGAYTGPAFF
TRBJ1-1	TRBV7-8	CASSSPRHGSLNTEAFF
TRBJ1-5	TRBV12-3/TRBV12-4	CASTQTGKDQPQHF
TRBJ1-2	TRBV13	CASSGSSGIYGYTF
TRBJ1-1	TRBV6-1	CASSSRGITEAFF
TRBJ2-2	TRBV5-4	CASSLWGGANTGELFF
TRBJ1-2	TRBV27	CASQTNPRVWDNYGYTF
TRBJ1-2	TRBV12-3/TRBV12-4	CASSSQYYGYTF
TRBJ2-7	TRBV15	CATSRDPTEYEQYF
TRBJ1-5	TRBV27	CASKGQGMVQPQHF
TRBJ2-2	TRBV29-1	CSGSLTGGSHGELFF
TRBJ2-5	TRBV6-2/TRBV6-3	CASSLSSGTQYF
TRBJ2-7	TRBV11-2	CASSSQVLAGIGGSYEQYF
TRBJ1-2	TRBV5-1	CASSLTGVNYGYTF
TRBJ1-1	TRBV12-3/TRBV12-4	CASTPGQGAEAFF
TRBJ2-7	TRBV7-9	CASSPRDFFSYEQYF
TRBJ1-1	TRBV12-3/TRBV12-4	CASTQFRVGTEAFF